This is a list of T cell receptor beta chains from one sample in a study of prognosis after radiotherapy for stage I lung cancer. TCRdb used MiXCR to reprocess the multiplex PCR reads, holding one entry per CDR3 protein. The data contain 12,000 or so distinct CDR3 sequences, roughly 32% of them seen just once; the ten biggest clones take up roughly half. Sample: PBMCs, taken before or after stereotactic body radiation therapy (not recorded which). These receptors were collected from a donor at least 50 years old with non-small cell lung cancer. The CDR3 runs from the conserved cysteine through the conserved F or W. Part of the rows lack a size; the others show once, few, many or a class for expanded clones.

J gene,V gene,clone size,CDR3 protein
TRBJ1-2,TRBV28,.,CASNIRTGSGYTF
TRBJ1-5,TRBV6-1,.,CASSEVVWSNQPQHF
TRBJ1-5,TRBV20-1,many,CSARGQRVNQPQHF
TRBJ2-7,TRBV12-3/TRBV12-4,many,CATQFTGAYEQYF
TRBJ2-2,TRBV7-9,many,CARDTDTRGGTGELFF
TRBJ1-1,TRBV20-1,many,CSARDIMSGGNTEAFF
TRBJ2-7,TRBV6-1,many,CASSPLGQGGEQYF
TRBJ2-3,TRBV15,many,CATSRFPGTSGSTDTQYF
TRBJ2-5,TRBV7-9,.,CASSTDRGRKTQYF
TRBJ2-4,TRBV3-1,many,CASSQDSGENIQYF
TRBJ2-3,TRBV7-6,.,CASSFLGTSGERLSSTDTQYF
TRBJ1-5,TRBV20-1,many,CSASATGSSNQPQHF
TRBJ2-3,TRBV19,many,CASSIESPTGAGGNTDTQYF
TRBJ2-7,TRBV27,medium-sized,CASSLSAGLAGNEQYF
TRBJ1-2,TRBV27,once,CANSFYGGSGYTF
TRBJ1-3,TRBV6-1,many,CASSPGFGNTIYF
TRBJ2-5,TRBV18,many,CASSADREETQYF
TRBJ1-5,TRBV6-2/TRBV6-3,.,CASSWDQPQHF
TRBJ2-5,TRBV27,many,CASSFSWGETQYF
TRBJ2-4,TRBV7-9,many,CASSPRPGGGKNIQYF
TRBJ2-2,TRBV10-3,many,CAIGSGQYTGELFF
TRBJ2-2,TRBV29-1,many,CSVHPHSGGANTGELFF
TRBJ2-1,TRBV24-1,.,CATSGDNEQFF
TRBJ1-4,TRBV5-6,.,CASSLGRGNEKLFF
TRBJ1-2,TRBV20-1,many,CSARDGAGGSYGYTF
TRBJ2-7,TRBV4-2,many,CASSQDGDDRDEQYF
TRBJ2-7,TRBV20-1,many,CSARGQGVYEQYF
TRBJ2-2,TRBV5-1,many,CASIRDIANTGELFF
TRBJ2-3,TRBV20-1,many,CSATDPSTDTQYF
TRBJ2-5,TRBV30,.,CAWNRRETQYF
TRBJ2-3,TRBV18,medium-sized,CASSPSRGGTDTQYF
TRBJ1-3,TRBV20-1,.,CSARQTGGRSGNTIYF
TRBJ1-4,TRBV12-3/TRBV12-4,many,CASTTGTTNEKLFF
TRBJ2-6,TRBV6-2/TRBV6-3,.,CASSFPETGGAGANVLTF
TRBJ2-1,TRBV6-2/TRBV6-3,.,CASSTGLDNEQFF
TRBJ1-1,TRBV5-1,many,CASSRAPGDTEAFF
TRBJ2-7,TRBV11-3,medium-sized,CASSLDSGAGGYEQYF
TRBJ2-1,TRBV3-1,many,CASSYTLEYNEQFF
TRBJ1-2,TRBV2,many,CASSEARGGGYTF
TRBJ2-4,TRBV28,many,CASSRRGGGNIQYF
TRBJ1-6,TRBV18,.,CASSHSTVENPPLHF
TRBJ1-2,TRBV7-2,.,CASSWARDYGYTF
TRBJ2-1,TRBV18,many,CASSPPRDRGDF
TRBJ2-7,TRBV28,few,CASTPRTLGEQYF
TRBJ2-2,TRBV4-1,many,CATSYHGELFF
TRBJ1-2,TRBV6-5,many,CASSYRGQGGGYTF
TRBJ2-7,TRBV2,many,CASLGRGYEQYF
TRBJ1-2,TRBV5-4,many,CASSLGQRTNYGYTF
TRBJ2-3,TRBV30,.,CACSPRRVGLTDTQYF
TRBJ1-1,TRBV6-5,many,CASSYGDSEAFF